This T cell receptor beta chain was recovered during a study of blood T cell repertoires in COVID-19. Study-level background: Some COVID-19 samples were acute and others convalescent; all came from the United States, Italy and Spain. The analysed material was cDNA or gDNA that came from T cells, B-cell-depleted T cells, or PBMCs.

Authors' data handling: Scientists estimated how many nucleated cells there were by amplifying reference gene primers. Measured with immunoSEQ multiplex PCR; TCRdb has only the in-frame clones, and not every one. V and J calls and clone size are those listed in that table; D and trimming were worked out from the DNA. The table has 400,000 to 550,000 clones, around nine tenths seen once. The V gene end was trimmed by 3 bases and the J gene end by 3 bases; junction bases not matched to a gene: 4. Germline V gives CDR1 SGHKS, CDR2 YYEKEE (reference sequence). CDR3 length: 15 residues. The sequenced sample was peripheral blood. This clonotype was obtained from a woman aged 25-40 years with acute or convalescent COVID-19. The chain recombines TRBV5-5 with TRBJ2-3, with 10 bases lining up with TRBD1. The CDR3 DNA reads as TGTGCCAGCAGCTCGGGACAGGGGTGGACAGATACGCAGTATTTT. Protein sequence: CASSSGQGWTDTQYF.